This entry lists 19 T cell receptor beta chains sequenced from one sample in a study of T cell repertoires in cytomegalovirus infection (dated by TCRdb to between 2018 and 2021). TCRdb shows the sequencer as Illumina HiSeq 1500. TCRdb trimmed public reads at Q25 via fastp, called clones via MiXCR and kept in-frame beta chains. A single entry per CDR3 protein holds the most common genes and DNA from its merged rows. For this sample there are 150,000 to 200,000 distinct CDR3 sequences; over 15% appear just once. The top ten constitute around 19% of the sample. What was sequenced was CD8+ T cells from PBMCs. These receptors all come from a human donor in good health (CMV status not recorded). Some clones in this sample may be carry-over from other donors' samples.

This clonotype was detected many times. V and J are TRBV6-2 or TRBV6-3 and TRBJ2-7; weak D call: TRBD1 (5 bases). Germline values: CDR1 MNHEY, CDR2 SVGEGT. CDR3 size: 14 residues. Trimming shortened V by 7 bases and J by 1 base, and 14 bases separated the two germline ends. The CDR3 region is CASTPSDISYEQYF. In DNA, the CDR3 is TGTGCCAGCACCCCCTCGGACATTTCCTACGAGCAGTACTTC.

In this sample, this clonotype turned up a few times. The V call is TRBV27, the J call TRBJ1-2; 12 bases match TRBD1. Germline CDR1 reads MNHEY; CDR2 reads SMNVEV (reference sequence). The junction had 15 bases not matched to a gene; V was cut back by 10 bases and J by 6 bases. The CDR3 is made up of 16 amino acids. For the CDR3, the DNA is TGTGCCACCAGATCCGGGACAGGGGGCAAGGTGAATGGCTACACCTTC. It codes for CATRSGTGGKVNGYTF.

The chain carries TRBV7-9 and TRBJ2-7; no clear D gene. Trimming stripped 5 bases from V and 4 bases from J, with 9 bases between. The germline V gene encodes CDR1 SEHNR and CDR2 FQNEAQ (reference sequence). The CDR3 totals 12 residues. DNA of the CDR3: TGTGCCAGCAGCCCCCACCCTTACGAGCAGTACTTC. Protein sequence: CASSPHPYEQYF.

The gene calls are TRBV6-2 or TRBV6-3 and TRBJ2-7, with no clear D. The V end lost 0 bases, the J end lost 0 bases, and 15 bases lay between the germline ends. The CDR3 consists of 17 residues. Germline assignment: CDR1 MNHEY and CDR2 SVGEGT. The CDR3 DNA follows: TGTGCCAGCAGTTACTCGAGTGCGGCAGAAAGCTCCTACGAGCAGTACTTC. Protein: CASSYSSAAESSYEQYF.

This clonotype was counted only a few times. The chain employs TRBV28 and TRBJ1-2; unclear D gene. The CDR3 has 15 residues. The ends were cut back, 7 bases at V and 2 bases at J, with 17 bases in the middle. Germline CDR1 and CDR2: MDHEN and SYDVKM. The CDR3 sequence is CASTQTPPSNYGYTF. CDR3 coding DNA: TGTGCCAGCACCCAAACCCCACCCTCCAACTATGGCTACACCTTC.

This clonotype has at least ten counts. The chain carries TRBV11-2 and TRBJ2-1; D is possibly TRBD2 (6 bases). With 5 bases removed from V and 2 bases from J, the gap between germline ends came to 13 bases. There are 15 residues in the CDR3. CDR1 and CDR2 (germline): SGHAT, FQNNGV. As DNA, the CDR3 is TGTGCCAGCAGCCACCGGGACTGGACCTACAATGAGCAGTTCTTC. Translation gives CASSHRDWTYNEQFF.

The chain links TRBV7-8 to TRBJ2-3; a weak D match, TRBD2 (6 bases). This CDR3 contains 17 residues. Trimming took 3 bases from V and 3 from J, leaving 19 bases between them. Germline lookup yields CDR1 SGHVS and CDR2 FQNEAQ. As DNA, the CDR3 is TGTGCCAGCAGCTTGCAGATGAGCAGCGGGTTAACAGATACGCAGTATTTT. It translates to CASSLQMSSGLTDTQYF.

This clonotype was found a few times. The V and J genes are TRBV28 and TRBJ1-5, with D unclear. V was pared by 3 bases and J by 6 bases, with 12 bases between. Germline-derived CDR1 and CDR2 are MDHEN and SYDVKM. The CDR3 totals 14 residues. The chain's CDR3 is CASSFDVGGQPQHF. The CDR3 DNA reads TGTGCCAGCAGTTTCGATGTGGGAGGTCAGCCCCAGCATTTT.

This clonotype was counted a few times. The chain carries TRBV7-8 and TRBJ2-1; 10 bases line up with TRBD2. The germline gives CDR1 SGHVS, CDR2 FQNEAQ. This CDR3 contains 15 residues. The V gene end was trimmed by 7 bases and the J gene end by 3 bases; junction bases not matched to a gene: 6. The CDR3 spells CASNPAGGIYNEQFF. The CDR3 bases are TGTGCCAGCAACCCAGCGGGAGGGATCTACAATGAGCAGTTCTTC.

The chain is built from TRBV29-1 and TRBJ2-3, with 13 bases lining up with TRBD2. CDR3 length equals 17 residues. CDR1 and CDR2 (germline): SQVTM, ANQGSEA. J lost 5 bases, V lost 5 bases, and 13 bases had no gene match. CDR3 residues: CSVNGLAGAQTVDTQYF. In DNA form, the CDR3 reads TGCAGCGTTAACGGACTAGCGGGGGCTCAAACCGTAGATACGCAGTATTTT.

Only a few counts were recorded for this clonotype. The chain couples TRBV27 to TRBJ2-7; unclear D gene. The V gene's germline CDR1 is MNHEY and CDR2 SMNVEV (reference sequence). Trimming left V 5 bases short and J 2 bases short, with 7 bases between. This CDR3 has 12 amino acids. The CDR3 nucleotides are TGTGCCAGCAGTCCCGCCCCCTACGAGCAGTACTTC. Encoded protein: CASSPAPYEQYF.

The table lists this clonotype with a few counts. This chain connects TRBV7-2 to TRBJ2-3; perhaps TRBD1 as D (6 bases). Trimming removed 0 bases from V and 4 bases from J, with 8 bases in between. This CDR3 spans 14 amino acids. The germline CDR1 and CDR2 sequences are SGHTA and FQGNSA. In DNA form, the CDR3 reads TGTGCCAGCAGCTTAGCCAGGGGCTCAGATACGCAGTATTTT. It translates to CASSLARGSDTQYF.

This chain links TRBV7-8 with TRBJ2-1; weak D call: TRBD2 (7 bases). The V end lost 3 bases, the J end lost 5 bases, and 17 bases lay between the germline ends. Per the germline V gene, CDR1 is SGHVS and CDR2 is FQNEAQ. The CDR3 has 16 amino acids. CDR3 sequence: CASSFALAGADNEQFF. CDR3 in DNA: TGTGCCAGCAGCTTCGCCTTGGCGGGGGCAGACAATGAGCAGTTCTTC.

The V call is TRBV6-2 or TRBV6-3, the J call TRBJ2-5; TRBD1 or TRBD2 may be the D gene (5 bases each). The CDR3 spans 14 residues. Trimming removed 6 bases from V and 2 bases from J, with 13 bases in between. CDR1 MNHEY and CDR2 SVGEGT come from the germline V gene. This CDR3 is CASSPGRVQETQYF. The CDR3, as DNA: TGTGCCAGCAGCCCGGGACGGGTACAAGAGACCCAGTACTTC.

This clonotype was counted only a few times. J is TRBJ1-1 and V is TRBV15; D not certain. Germline V gene sequence: CDR1 LNHNV, CDR2 YYDKDF (reference sequence). CDR3 length: 14 amino acids. V lost 3 bases and J lost 3, with 11 bases in between. CDR3 nucleotide sequence: TGTGCCACCAGCAGCCGGTACACGGACACTGAAGCTTTCTTT. This sequence encodes CATSSRYTDTEAFF.

This clonotype appeared a few times. This rearrangement joins TRBV4-1 to TRBJ2-1, with TRBD1 matching 8 bases. The CDR3 sequence is 16 residues long. Germline V CDR1 and CDR2: MGHRA, YSYEKL. Trimming removed 3 bases from V and 7 bases from J; junction bases left unmatched: 11. Written as DNA, the CDR3 is TGCGCCAGCAGCCAGGAACCCAGGACAGGGAGGAATGAGCAGTTCTTC. Its translation: CASSQEPRTGRNEQFF.

This clonotype was counted a few times. The V gene is TRBV29-1, the J gene TRBJ2-5, with a possible D match to TRBD2 (6 bases). V was cut by 4 bases and J by 5 bases, with 11 bases left in between. The CDR3 is 12 amino acids. Germline-derived CDR1 and CDR2 are SQVTM and ANQGSEA. CDR3 residues: CSVARGGETQYF. The CDR3 DNA reads TGCAGCGTTGCCCGTGGGGGGGAGACCCAGTACTTC.

The V call is TRBV28, the J call TRBJ1-6; 9 bases align to TRBD1. This CDR3 is built from 15 residues. Looked up from germline, CDR1 is MDHEN and CDR2 is SYDVKM. Losses at the gene ends were 5 bases for V and 7 bases for J; bases not matched to a gene: 6. DNA for the CDR3: TGTGCCAGCAGTCTAACGGACAGGGGAAATTCACCCCTCCACTTT. Protein: CASSLTDRGNSPLHF. Based on the CDR3 plus reference TRBV28 and TRBJ1-6, the full variable domain is DVKVTQSSRYLVKRTGEKVFLECVQDMDHENMFWYRQDPGLGLRLIYFSYDVKMKEKGDIPEGYSVSREKKERFSLILESASTNQTSMYLCASSLTDRGNSPLHFGNGTRLTVT.

The V gene is TRBV27, the J gene TRBJ1-2; TRBD1 is a possible D gene (6 bases). The CDR3 sequence is 14 residues long. Germline V gene data show CDR1 as MNHEY and CDR2 as SMNVEV (reference sequence). Trimming removed 3 bases at V and 4 bases at J, with 12 bases between. The CDR3 coding sequence is TGTGCCAGCAGTTTTGGCCAGGGGATCTATGGCTACACCTTC. This sequence encodes CASSFGQGIYGYTF.